These 30 T cell receptor beta chains were all obtained from the same sample, sequenced in a study of blood T cell repertoires in COVID-19. Measured with immunoSEQ multiplex PCR; TCRdb has only the in-frame clones, and not every one. Among tens of thousands of clones listed, roughly nine tenths were seen once. The sequenced sample consisted of peripheral blood. These receptors were taken from a man between 65 and 85 years old with active or convalescent COVID-19.

The J gene is TRBJ1-3, the V gene TRBV27; possibly TRBD1 for D (5 bases). The CDR3 has 17 residues. From germline, CDR1 is MNHEY and CDR2 SMNVEV (reference sequence). The V end was cut by 6 bases, the J end by 4 bases, with 22 bases between. The CDR3 spells CASRGLQGPPGGNTIYF. The CDR3 region has the DNA TGTGCCAGCAGAGGTCTCCAGGGTCCGCCCGGGGGAAACACCATATATTTT.

V gene TRBV3-1 (or the pseudogene TRBV3-2) combines with J gene TRBJ1-2, with D maybe TRBD1 (5 bases). Germline CDR1 reads LGHDT; CDR2 reads YNNKEL (reference sequence). The CDR3 covers 16 residues. V lost 3 bases and J 6 bases, leaving 20 bases between the germline ends. The CDR3 DNA sequence: TGTGCCAGCAGCCAGGCGGGGCAGCGAAAAACCCATGGCTACACCTTC. It encodes CASSQAGQRKTHGYTF.

The chain recombines TRBV12-3 or TRBV12-4 with TRBJ1-2, with D maybe TRBD1 (5 bases). Trimming took off 7 bases at V and 8 bases at J, with 14 bases between the two ends. The CDR3 length is 12 residues. The CDR3 DNA reads TGTGCCAGCACTTGGGGGGGAATAGGCTACACCTTC. Amino acids: CASTWGGIGYTF.

The sample holds one count of this clone. The chain couples TRBV25-1 to TRBJ2-1; 12 nucleotides line up with TRBD2. J was trimmed by 6 bases and V by 3 bases; bases with no gene match: 6. This CDR3 is built from 16 residues. Germline V CDR1 and CDR2: MGHDK, SYGVNS. The CDR3 coding sequence is TGTGCCAGCAGTGATGCCGGGACTAGCGGGCGCAATGAGCAGTTCTTC. Translation gives CASSDAGTSGRNEQFF.

This chain links TRBV6-6 with TRBJ1-4; TRBD1 is a possible D gene (5 bases). Germline V CDR1 and CDR2: MNHNY, SVGAGI (reference sequence). V lost 0 bases and J lost 10, with 18 bases in between. The CDR3 consists of 16 residues. CDR3 DNA: TGTGCCAGCAGTTACTCGACGGGGGGGTCCGCCCCAAAACTGTTTTTT. Amino acid sequence: CASSYSTGGSAPKLFF.

The CDR3 region has the DNA TGTGCCAGTAGTACAGGGGGGCCTGGAAACACCATATATTTT. Its translation is CASSTGGPGNTIYF. The chain is built from TRBV19 and TRBJ1-3; 7 nucleotides match TRBD1. This CDR3 region has 14 residues. V gave up 4 bases and J gave up 2 bases; unmatched junction bases: 2. From germline, CDR1 is LNHDA and CDR2 SQIVND (reference sequence).

J is TRBJ2-3 and V is TRBV7-2; 11 nucleotides line up with TRBD2. The V gene end was trimmed by 2 bases and the J gene end by 14 bases; junction bases not matched to a gene: 9. The CDR3 runs 14 residues. Germline assignment: CDR1 SGHTA and CDR2 FQGNSA. As DNA, the CDR3 is TGTGCCAGCAGCTTAAGACTAGCGGGGCGACCGTGGTATTTT. It encodes CASSLRLAGRPWYF.

This clone came up once. The chain combines TRBV7-3 with TRBJ2-1; 16 bases align to TRBD2. The germline V gene has CDR1 SGHTA and CDR2 FQGTGA. The CDR3 consists of 17 residues. J gave up 8 bases and V 5 bases, and 9 bases lay outside the gene matches. CDR3 region: CASSPRGTSGRGDEQFF. DNA of the CDR3: TGTGCCAGCAGCCCCCGGGGGACTAGCGGGAGGGGCGATGAGCAGTTCTTC.

The J gene is TRBJ2-1, the V gene TRBV5-4; 8 bases align to TRBD1. Germline CDR1 and CDR2: SGHNT and YYREEE (reference sequence). J gave up 8 bases and V 4 bases, and 8 bases lay outside the gene matches. The CDR3 contains 14 residues. CDR3 amino acids: CASSAGQGRDEQFF. As DNA, the CDR3 is TGTGCCAGCAGCGCCGGACAGGGTAGGGATGAGCAGTTCTTC.

Here the CDR3 reads CASSPFKGTRDNEQFF. CDR3 sequence (DNA): TGTGCCAGCAGCCCCTTCAAAGGGACTAGAGACAATGAGCAGTTCTTC. The gene calls are TRBV7-9 and TRBJ2-1; 8 bases are shared with TRBD2. CDR3 length: 16 amino acids. Looked up from germline, CDR1 is SEHNR and CDR2 is FQNEAQ (reference sequence). V shed 5 bases and J 5 bases; nucleotides not matched to a gene: 11.

The rearrangement links TRBV5-1 to TRBJ1-2, with TRBD1 matching over 10 bases. This CDR3 is built from 15 residues. V gave up 4 bases and J gave up 7 bases; unmatched junction bases: 10. Germline CDR1 is SGHRS and CDR2 is YFSETQ. In DNA, the CDR3 is TGCGCCAGCAGCGAACGACAGGGGGCAACGGGTGGCTACACCTTC. This codes for CASSERQGATGGYTF.

The chain couples TRBV7-2 to TRBJ1-4; 7 nucleotides match TRBD1. Trimming removed 1 base from V and 7 bases from J; junction bases left unmatched: 3. Germline lookup yields CDR1 SGHTA and CDR2 FQGNSA. The CDR3 contains 14 residues. CDR3 in DNA: TGTGCCAGCAGCTTAGAAGGGGGCGGTGAAAAACTGTTTTTT. It is translated as CASSLEGGGEKLFF.

J is TRBJ1-2 and V is TRBV7-8, with 8 bases lining up with TRBD1. V was clipped by 3 bases and J by 6 bases; unmatched bases: 0. Germline assignment: CDR1 SGHVS and CDR2 FQNEAQ. This CDR3 contains 12 residues. The CDR3 region has the DNA TGTGCCAGCAGCTTGGACAGGGATGGCTACACCTTC. Its translation: CASSLDRDGYTF.

The rearrangement links TRBV29-1 to TRBJ1-2, with D uncertain. Trimming shortened V by 6 bases and J by 7 bases, and 18 bases separated the two germline ends. Germline CDR1 is SQVTM and CDR2 is ANQGSEA. This CDR3 contains 13 residues. CDR3 region: CSVSPGNSLGYTF. The CDR3 DNA sequence: TGCAGCGTCTCCCCGGGAAATTCCCTTGGCTACACCTTC.

This chain uses TRBV30 with TRBJ2-3; 9 nucleotides agree with TRBD1. The germline V gene has CDR1 GTSNPN and CDR2 SVGIG (reference sequence). V lost 2 bases and J lost 5; bases outside the gene matches: 2. CDR3 length: 13 residues. As DNA, the CDR3 is TGTGCCTGGAGTAGGGACAGGGAAGATACGCAGTATTTT. Translation: CAWSRDREDTQYF. The full variable domain, rest sourced from reference TRBV30 and TRBJ2-3, is SQTIHQWPATLVQPVGSPLSLECTVEGTSNPNLYWYRQAAGRGLQLLFYSVGIGQISSEVPQNLSASRPQDRQFILSSKKLLLSDSGFYLCAWSRDREDTQYFGPGTRLTVL.

This clone is a singleton in its sample. J is TRBJ1-4 and V is TRBV9, with D possibly being TRBD1 (6 bases). The CDR3 is 14 residues long. Between the trimmed V and J ends, which lost 3 bases and 6 bases, there was a span of 12 bases. The V gene's germline CDR1 is SGDLS and CDR2 YYNGEE. This CDR3 is CASSAGGGDEKLFF. DNA of the CDR3: TGTGCCAGCAGCGCTGGAGGGGGGGATGAAAAACTGTTTTTT.

This chain's CDR3 is CASSHGQGLEKLFF. The DNA for the CDR3 is TGTGCCAGCAGCCACGGACAGGGATTGGAAAAACTGTTTTTT. The chain is built from TRBV3-1 (or the pseudogene TRBV3-2) and TRBJ1-4, with TRBD1 matching over 8 bases. In germline, CDR1 is LGHDT, CDR2 YNNKEL (reference sequence). This CDR3 is built from 14 residues. V dropped 3 bases and J dropped 8; count of bases not matched to a gene: 5.

The chain combines TRBV2 with TRBJ2-5; tentatively, D is TRBD1 (5 bases). This CDR3 is built from 14 residues. V dropped 4 bases and J dropped 5 bases, with 14 bases sitting between them. Looked up from germline, CDR1 is SNHLY and CDR2 is FYNNEI. CDR3 protein: CASSGGSSLETQYF. DNA for the CDR3: TGTGCCAGCAGTGGGGGCTCGTCCCTGGAGACCCAGTACTTC.

J is TRBJ2-3 and V is TRBV5-4; D possibly corresponds to TRBD2 (5 bases). CDR3 size: 17 residues. Germline values: CDR1 SGHNT, CDR2 YYREEE (reference sequence). V shed 5 bases and J shed 2 bases, with 21 bases lying between them. DNA for the CDR3: TGTGCCAGCAGTTCGCCCACTGGAGGAACGGTCACAGATACGCAGTATTTT. Amino acids: CASSSPTGGTVTDTQYF.

The chain has TRBV5-1 and TRBJ1-3, with a possible D match to TRBD1 (6 bases). Germline CDR1 SGHRS, CDR2 YFSETQ. Trimming pared 4 bases from V and 4 bases from J, leaving 12 bases between. This CDR3 spans 14 amino acids. The CDR3 nucleotides read TGCGCCAGCAGCGACCCACAGGGCGGAAACACCATATATTTT. Translated: CASSDPQGGNTIYF.

The chain uses TRBV28 and TRBJ1-1, with 7 nucleotides matching TRBD1. The J segment lost 6 bases and the V segment lost 5 bases, leaving 3 bases of the junction unmatched. This CDR3 comprises 12 residues. Germline lookup yields CDR1 MDHEN and CDR2 SYDVKM. CDR3 amino acids: CASSVGTAEAFF. CDR3 coding DNA: TGTGCCAGCAGTGTCGGGACAGCTGAAGCTTTCTTT.

The chain recombines TRBV15 with TRBJ1-2; D call uncertain. This CDR3 is built from 15 residues. Germline V gene data show CDR1 as LNHNV and CDR2 as YYDKDF (reference sequence). V shed 0 bases and J shed 0 bases, with 8 bases lying between them. This CDR3 reads CATSRDRQANYGYTF. DNA for the CDR3: TGTGCCACCAGCAGAGATAGGCAGGCTAACTATGGCTACACCTTC.

V gene TRBV14 combines with J gene TRBJ1-4; perhaps TRBD1 as D (5 bases). Trimming took off 4 bases at V and 0 bases at J, with 18 bases between the two ends. CDR3 length: 18 residues. Germline V gene sequence: CDR1 SGHDN, CDR2 FVKESK. The CDR3 DNA reads TGTGCCAGCAGCCCCCGGCCAGGGATAAGTGCAACTAATGAAAAACTGTTTTTT. This codes for CASSPRPGISATNEKLFF.

The chain has TRBV5-4 and TRBJ2-3; TRBD2 aligns across 9 bases. The CDR3 runs 14 residues. Germline V gives CDR1 SGHNT, CDR2 YYREEE (reference sequence). V trimming: 7 bases; J trimming: 6 bases; junction bases outside the gene matches: 9. As DNA, the CDR3 is TGTGCCAGCTGGCCTAGCGGGATAGGGGATACGCAGTATTTT. Translating gives CASWPSGIGDTQYF.

The J gene is TRBJ1-2, the V gene TRBV27, with D possibly matching TRBD1 (5 bases). Germline lookup yields CDR1 MNHEY and CDR2 SMNVEV (reference sequence). The CDR3 consists of 15 residues. V was trimmed by 6 bases and J by 0 bases, leaving 14 bases between them. CDR3 in amino acids: CASSISGGANYGYTF. For the CDR3, the DNA is TGTGCCAGCAGCATAAGTGGAGGGGCTAACTATGGCTACACCTTC.

This chain joins TRBV3-1 (or the pseudogene TRBV3-2) and TRBJ2-3, with 16 positions matching TRBD2. The junction had 15 bases not matched to a gene; V was cut back by 1 base and J by 2 bases. The germline gives CDR1 LGHDT, CDR2 YNNKEL (reference sequence). The CDR3 sequence is 22 residues long. DNA of the CDR3: TGTGCCAGCAGCCAAGCCTTAAAGATTCCCGGGACTAGCGGGGGGGTCACAGATACGCAGTATTTT. Protein: CASSQALKIPGTSGGVTDTQYF.

The chain recombines TRBV29-1 with TRBJ2-1; 7 bases are shared with TRBD2. This CDR3 has 15 residues. The V and J ends lost 3 bases and 9 bases, in that order; junction bases with no gene match: 14. The germline V gene encodes CDR1 SQVTM and CDR2 ANQGSEA. CDR3 DNA sequence: TGCAGCGTTGATCCGTCTAGCGGCATATTAGGTGAGCAGTTCTTC. Translated: CSVDPSSGILGEQFF.

DNA for the CDR3: TGTGCCAGCAGCACGACAGGGGGCGGTTATGGCTACACCTTC. This gives the protein CASSTTGGGYGYTF. V gene TRBV7-9 combines with J gene TRBJ1-2; 10 bases match TRBD1. J gave up 5 bases and V 5 bases, and 5 bases lay outside the gene matches. CDR1 and CDR2 from the germline V gene are SEHNR and FQNEAQ (reference sequence). This CDR3 contains 14 residues. The entire variable domain, with the rest obtained from reference TRBV7-9 and TRBJ1-2, is as follows: DTGVSQNPRHKITKRGQNVTFRCDPISEHNRLYWYRQTLGQGPEFLTYFQNEAQLEKSRLLSDRFSAERPKGSFSTLEIQRTEQGDSAMYLCASSTTGGGYGYTFGSGTRLTVV.

The gene calls are TRBV2 and TRBJ1-1; D unclear. Trimming shortened V by 5 bases and J by 5 bases, and 12 bases separated the two germline ends. The CDR3 covers 13 residues. Germline loops: CDR1 SNHLY, CDR2 FYNNEI. This CDR3 is CASSSEEGTEAFF. The CDR3 DNA follows: TGTGCCAGCAGTTCGGAGGAGGGAACTGAAGCTTTCTTT. The full variable domain, rest sourced from reference TRBV2 and TRBJ1-1, is EPEVTQTPSHQVTQMGQEVILRCVPISNHLYFYWYRQILGQKVEFLVSFYNNEISEKSEIFDDQFSVERPDGSNFTLKIRSTKLEDSAMYFCASSSEEGTEAFFGQGTRLTVV.

There are a few counts of this clone. This chain joins TRBV7-8 and TRBJ1-2; D is uncertain. The CDR3 length is 14 residues. The germline V gene has CDR1 SGHVS and CDR2 FQNEAQ. V was pared by 5 bases and J by 0 bases, with 10 bases between. The CDR3 protein is CASSRDTANYGYTF. In DNA, the CDR3 is TGTGCCAGCAGCCGAGACACAGCTAACTATGGCTACACCTTC.